This T cell receptor (beta chain) comes out of a study of cytomegalovirus exposure and HLA in healthy donors (dated by TCRdb to about 2017). For the wider study: An earlier analysis of some 550 of the donors reported 250 to 300 Gb of sequence data and 100 million to 140 million unique TCR beta sequences from 150 million to 200 million T cells. An early release that covered 500 to 800 HLA-typed donors contained approximately 290 gigabases of sequencing data and roughly 84 million unique TCR sequences. The genetic ancestry cluster associated with self-reported Caucasian donors included 81% of the 398 genotyped donors. The study was designed to test whether signatures of past pathogen exposure could be identified by cataloging public T cell receptors. The study profiled the T cell repertoires of about 720 subjects by immunosequencing and related them to cytomegalovirus serostatus. In addition to the first cohort of 666 subjects, a separate validation cohort of over 90 different subjects was used. To predict cytomegalovirus infection status, the study combined high-throughput TCR immunosequencing, statistical association of individual TCRs with disease status, and machine learning. In a later analysis, previously published TCR beta repertoires from 600 to 850 donors were re-analyzed and high-resolution HLA genotyping was added so that TCR occurrence patterns could be studied. The later analysis used no new phenotypic data to find candidate immune exposures, relying instead on TCR beta sequences and their occurrence across donors. An earlier analysis of approximately 500 of the donors applied high-throughput TCR beta sequencing to assess whether each TCR beta V gene segment acted as functional or pseudogenic. Donor age, sex, ethnicity and CMV serostatus were compiled together with the repertoire data. A later genetic analysis used genome-wide SNP genotypes for about 60% of the roughly 700 donors, treating that subset as a discovery cohort. Every repertoire in the discovery cohort had been generated on one and the same sequencing platform. HLA typing covered class I and class II loci at four-digit resolution. The number of typed donors differed by locus: about 620-630 for A, B, C, DRB1 and DQB1; 500 to 550 for DQA1; 606 for DPA1; and some 430 for DPB1. Because of strong linkage in the cohort, 5 or 6 DR-DQ haplotypes were treated as single units for association and clustering. Among almost 400 genotyped donors of the cohort, an average of about 240,000 unique TCR beta nucleotide sequences were sequenced per donor, 15% to 20% of them non-productive.

As to this clone: Its recognized antigen is unknown. No much larger clonotype is one base removed from it; base qualities were not supplied.

The receptor library was made with the immunoSEQ multiplex PCR assay. A mixture of 60 forward primers for TCR Vbeta segments and 13 reverse primers for TCR Jbeta segments was used in the multiplex PCR. A multiplex PCR assay on genomic DNA amplified the CDR3 region of rearranged TCR beta genes. On the Illumina HiSeq System, the amplified TCR beta libraries were sequenced as 87-base-pair reads. Per the original workflow: A later analysis counted tens of millions of unique TCR beta chains across the 666 repertoires, and some 11 million of these chains were shared by at least two donors. A nearest-neighbor algorithm error-corrected the raw reads and collapsed the reads into unique sequences, merging closely related sequences to remove PCR and sequencing errors. Alignment of CDR3 sequences to IMGT reference sequences was used to assign V, D and J gene segments. For a sequence to be retained, at least a six-nucleotide match to both a V gene segment and a J gene segment was required. Rearrangements were classified as productive when the CDR3 lacked stop codons and remained in frame with V and J, and all other rearrangements were classified as non-productive. Following IMGT convention, CDR3 was defined as the stretch from the second conserved V-encoded cysteine to the conserved J-encoded phenylalanine. Sequences without an unambiguous match to a single V gene segment were excluded from the earlier analysis of about 600 of the donors. In an earlier analysis of 500 to 750 of the donors, V segments were called functional above 56.7% productive rearrangements and were called segregating when the between-donor standard deviation exceeded 5%. A statistical classification framework was developed to diagnose cytomegalovirus status using the catalog of TCR beta chain sequences. V and J gene assignment, in a later analysis, came from comparing TCR nucleotide sequences with IMGT/GENE-DB human TR gene sequences. In a later analysis, CDR3 sequences and most-parsimonious VDJ recombination scenarios were assigned using the TCRdist pipeline. In a later analysis, every TCR beta chain was defined by the combination of its CDR3 amino acid sequence and its V-gene family, and reads without a unique V-gene family were dropped. In a later analysis, fewer than 650 highly shared, low-generation-probability nucleotide sequences were removed to address suspected cross-contamination and a sequencing artifact. In a later analysis, a clonal expansion index for each public chain was calculated from normalized within-repertoire ranks of inferred template counts. In a later analysis, generation probabilities were computed using a VDJ recombination model fitted to out-of-frame rearrangements, and the results were checked against IGoR. Hypergeometric tests were used in a later analysis to score TCR-TCR, TCR-HLA and TCR-CMV co-occurrence, with a repertoire-size bias correction applied to the TCR pairs. A later analysis estimated false discovery rates by permuting HLA or CMV assignments 20 times. In a later analysis, co-occurring TCRs were grouped using DBSCAN, and TCRdist sequence similarity was added for clustering within HLA-allele-positive subsets. Repertoires with fewer than 30,000 or more than 120,000 public chains were left out of co-occurrence clustering, as were a handful of repertoires with anomalous nucleotide sharing. Held by TCRdb, this immuneACCESS table contains in-frame sequences only and omits some clones. Under half of the omission traces to an unresolved V gene where checked; the cause of the rest is unknown. V, J and clone size are taken as reported in that table, and D and trimming were inferred from the DNA itself. Across this sample there are 130,000 to 150,000 clones, with approximately 80% seen only once. The biggest ten clones account for more than 2% of the sample.

The cohort comprised several hundred healthy bone marrow donors. All cohort members were sampled while nominally healthy, although unrecorded immune exposures were likely present. The donor tested CMV seronegative and was one of the 352 seronegative cohort members. A peripheral blood sample was provided by each donor, and peripheral blood mononuclear cells were used for TCR beta sequencing. The Qiagen DNeasy Blood Extraction Kit was used to extract genomic DNA from the blood cell samples. Looking up the germline V gene (reference sequence) yields CDR1 LNHDA and CDR2 SQIVND. V is shortened by 7 bases, J by 0 bases, and the region joining them spans 18 bases. The CDR3 has 16 amino acids, counting the end cysteine and phenylalanine. Only the CDR3 part of the read is kept: 48 bases, read in frame from the first base. Findings and caveats that apply to the study as a whole: When HLA alleles, especially DR and DQ, strongly co-occurred, attributing TCR associations to individual alleles was difficult. In an earlier analysis of around 600 of the donors, most TCR beta V segments were observed in productive rearrangements about 87% or about 30% of the time, broadly matching IMGT annotations. The authors suggested that the approach could potentially be extended to other disease states and immunological phenotypes. The classifier was reported to diagnose cytomegalovirus status with high specificity and sensitivity in both the original cohort and the validation cohort. The study listed 150 to 200 TCR beta chains as associated with cytomegalovirus. In a later analysis, TCR association rates were found to vary across HLA loci, with the most associated TCRs seen for DRB1 alleles and the fewest for HLA-C alleles. An association between a missense DCLRE1C variant and V-gene and J-gene trimming of TCR beta chains was found in a later genetic analysis and replicated in an independent cohort. The earlier analysis of about 600 of the donors excluded some 15 rarely observed V segments, including chromosome 9 orphons, because counts were too low. In this cohort, only TCR beta chains were sequenced, and detectable features were limited by the absence of alpha or paired-chain data. In a later analysis, about 17,000 TCR beta sequences were associated with specific HLA alleles at a false discovery rate of 0.05. Because HLA typing was unavailable for some donors at each locus, only the typed subset was used in association tests. A group of highly shared sequence variants was considered likely to be a technical artifact of the sequencing pipeline. In a later analysis, several top co-occurrence clusters were reported to appear linked to parvovirus B19, influenza, CMV and Epstein-Barr virus. In a later analysis, HLA-associated TCR beta chains showed more clonal expansion and lower generation probabilities than non-associated chains that were equally common. Three of the identified cytomegalovirus-associated TCR beta chains were confirmed in vitro to be specific for cytomegalovirus antigens. Most TCR sequences were seen in very few donors, while some public TCRs were found in many individuals. Linkage disequilibrium might explain the correlated functional status among segregating V segments, but an unknown experimental factor could not be ruled out. Presence/absence analyses assumed roughly uniform sequencing depth across donors, an assumption that may not hold. Most CMV-associated TCR beta chains appeared to be HLA-restricted in a later analysis, and the HLA associations seemed to be driven largely by CMV exposure. The 87-base-pair reads could not distinguish some IMGT-functional V segments, including TRBV6-2 and TRBV6-3, so those segments were excluded. A further reported finding was that TCR beta sequences accurately predicted the HLA-A and HLA-B alleles for most subjects in the first cohort. The only immune exposure information available for the cohort was CMV serostatus. According to a later genetic analysis, donors in an Asian-associated ancestry cluster had fewer N-insertions in productive TCRs than the roughly 670-donor mean.

The receptor was isolated from a boy aged 2 to 10 in good health and CMV-seronegative. The chain is encoded by TRBV19 joined to TRBJ1-1; the D gene is possibly TRBD1, with 5 bases matching. The sequenced sample was PBMCs. The base sequence is TGTGCCAGTACCGGTCGGGCAGGGTCGTTGAACACTGAAGCTTTCTTT. It translates as CASTGRAGSLNTEAFF.